The following is a T cell receptor beta chain sequence with its context. Its antigen is not identified. The data belong to a study of OX40 agonist ivuxolimab in advanced cancers. Sequencing was performed with immunoSEQ multiplex PCR; in TCRdb, only in-frame clones are kept and a portion is missing. The sample includes 100,000 or so clones, around 95% of them seen just once. Whole-study findings and limits: Not determined was the antigen specificity of the expanded peripheral T cells.

The CDR3 covers 16 residues. Baseline was the first blood sampling point, followed by cycle 4 day 1 and cycle 7 day 1. This sample comprised CD4+ or CD8+ T cells sorted from blood, obtained in a trial of the OX40 agonist ivuxolimab. The sequence was collected from an adult with an advanced solid tumor such as melanoma, head and neck, liver or kidney cancer. The gene calls are TRBV12-2 and TRBJ2-7; the D call in the table, TRBD2, was not verified against the DNA. TRBV12-2 is assigned pseudogene status. In nucleotides, the CDR3 is TGTGCAAGTCGCTATGTAGCGGGAGAGGTATCCTACGAGCAGTACTTC. It yields the protein CASRYVAGEVSYEQYF.